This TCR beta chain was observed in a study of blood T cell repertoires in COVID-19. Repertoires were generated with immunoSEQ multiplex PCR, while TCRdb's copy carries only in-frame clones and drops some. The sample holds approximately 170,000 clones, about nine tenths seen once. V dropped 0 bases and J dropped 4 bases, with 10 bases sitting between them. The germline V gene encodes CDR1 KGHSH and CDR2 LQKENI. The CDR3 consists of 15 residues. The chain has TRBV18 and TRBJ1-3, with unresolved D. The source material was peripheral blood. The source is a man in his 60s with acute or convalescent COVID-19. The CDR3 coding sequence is TGTGCCAGCTCACCACCGAGGGCCGACGGAAACACCATATATTTT. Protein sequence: CASSPPRADGNTIYF. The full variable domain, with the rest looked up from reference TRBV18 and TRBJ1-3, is NAGVMQNPRHLVRRRGQEARLRCSPMKGHSHVYWYRQLPEEGLKFMVYLQKENIIDESGMPKERFSAEFPKEGPSILRIQQVVRGDSAAYFCASSPPRADGNTIYFGEGSWLTVV.